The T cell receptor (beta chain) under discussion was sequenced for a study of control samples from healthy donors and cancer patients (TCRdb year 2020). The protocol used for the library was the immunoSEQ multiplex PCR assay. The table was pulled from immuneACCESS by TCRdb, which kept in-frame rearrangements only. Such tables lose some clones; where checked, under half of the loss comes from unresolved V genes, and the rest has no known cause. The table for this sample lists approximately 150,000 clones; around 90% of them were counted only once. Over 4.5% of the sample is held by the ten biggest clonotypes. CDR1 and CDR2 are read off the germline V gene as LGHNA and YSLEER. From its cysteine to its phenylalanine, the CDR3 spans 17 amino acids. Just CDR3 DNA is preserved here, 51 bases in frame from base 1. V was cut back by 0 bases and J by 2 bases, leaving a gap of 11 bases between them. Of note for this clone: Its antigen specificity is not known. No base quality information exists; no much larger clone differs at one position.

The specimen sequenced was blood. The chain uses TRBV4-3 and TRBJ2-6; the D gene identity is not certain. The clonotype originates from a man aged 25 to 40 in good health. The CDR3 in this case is CASSQEERVAGANVLTF. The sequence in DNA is TGCGCCAGCAGCCAAGAGGAAAGGGTAGCTGGGGCCAACGTCCTGACTTTC.